This T cell receptor beta chain comes out of a study of graft-versus-host responses after intestinal transplantation. As regards this clone: Its cognate antigen is unknown.

V was pared by 3 bases and J by 6 bases, with 6 bases between. CDR3 length: 11 amino acids. Germline V gene sequence: CDR1 GTSNPN, CDR2 SVGIG (reference sequence). Measured with immunoSEQ multiplex PCR; TCRdb has only the in-frame clones, and not every one. There are over 90,000 clones in the sample; 91% occur only once, and over 0.15% lies in the top ten. Sequenced here: unstimulated CD4+ T cells sorted from spleen or lymph node cells, sampled before transplant. The TCR originated in a human donor who was the organ donor for an intestinal transplant. The V gene is TRBV30, the J gene TRBJ2-1; no definite D call. In nucleotides, the CDR3 is TGTGCCTGGAGCGTCGTCAATGAGCAGTTCTTC. Translated: CAWSVVNEQFF.